In this sample, the clone carrying this T cell receptor (beta chain) turned up a few times. The data stem from a study of blood T cell repertoires in COVID-19. The repertoire was sequenced with immunoSEQ multiplex PCR; TCRdb's copy has only in-frame clones and lacks some. The sample holds over 100,000 clones, around nine tenths seen once. The material sequenced was peripheral blood. The TCR was taken from a human donor with acute or convalescent COVID-19. The donor label of this sample is uncertain.

CDR3 DNA: TGTGCCAGCTCCGCCGAGAGGGATACGCAGTATTTT. Its translation: CASSAERDTQYF. The chain carries TRBV18 and TRBJ2-3; D remains ambiguous. The CDR3 consists of 12 residues. Per the germline V gene, CDR1 is KGHSH and CDR2 is LQKENI. Trimming pared 6 bases from V and 6 bases from J, leaving 10 bases between.